This TCR beta chain was captured by sequencing in a study of T cells in Graves' hyperthyroidism and ophthalmopathy. Study observations and caveats: A 13 V-J model separated ophthalmopathy from stable hyperthyroidism. Most thyroid clonotypes that were expanded above 0.001 also turned up in blood.

There were TCR beta CDR3 regions amplified from RNA transcripts. The HTBI set primed first-round TCR CDR3 RT-PCR. TCRdb re-called the multiplex PCR reads with MiXCR, one entry per CDR3 protein. This sample yields about 52,000 distinct CDR3 sequences, of which roughly 50% are seen a single time; about a tenth belongs to the top ten. This clonotype was counted a few times. The antigen is not known. Germline assignment: CDR1 DFQATT and CDR2 SNEGSKA (reference sequence). The CDR3 length is 13 residues. Between the trimmed V and J ends, which lost 0 bases and 7 bases, there was a span of 12 bases. Investigators excluded patients with uncontrolled infection, other autoimmune disease, pregnancy or lactation.

This receptor was identified in a woman aged 45-65 years with Graves' ophthalmopathy. The chain joins TRBV20-1 to TRBJ1-1; D call uncertain. The sample was blood. The CDR3 sequence: CSARDSSRFEAFF. Written as DNA, the CDR3 is TGCAGTGCTAGAGACAGCAGCCGATTTGAAGCTTTCTTT.